These 30 T cell receptor beta chains originate from one sample sequenced in a study of regulatory T cells in long-lasting Graves disease. The time point here: newly diagnosed GD, antithyroid drugs for less than 3 months. PBMC-extracted RNA yielded the TCR library. Construction of TCR beta libraries relied on iRepertoire HTBI primers and on Arm-PCR targeting CDR3 regions. In TCRdb, the multiplex PCR reads were re-called with MiXCR into one record per CDR3 protein. Of over 350,000 distinct CDR3 sequences listed, about 15% are singletons. The data also belong to a second study, concerning T cells in Graves' hyperthyroidism and ophthalmopathy.

This specimen consisted of peripheral blood mononuclear cells (PBMCs), obtained at new diagnosis, from a patient treated with antithyroid drugs. The receptors were gathered from a woman in her 40s with Graves disease.

The rearrangement links TRBV19 to TRBJ2-2, with 10 positions matching TRBD2. The CDR3 runs 17 residues. V gave up 7 bases and J gave up 4 bases; unmatched junction bases: 12. Looked up from germline, CDR1 is LNHDA and CDR2 is SQIVND (reference sequence). The CDR3 loop is CASIEREGLGPTGELFF. The DNA of the CDR3 is TGTGCCAGTATTGAGCGGGAGGGCCTAGGTCCCACCGGGGAGCTGTTTTTT.

The rearrangement uses TRBV6-2 or TRBV6-3 and TRBJ1-5; 8 bases align to TRBD1. Germline assignment: CDR1 MNHEY and CDR2 SVGEGT. Trimming removed 5 bases from V and 7 bases from J; junction bases left unmatched: 13. This CDR3 has 16 amino acids. This CDR3 reads CASSHGTGRKAQPQHF. The CDR3 DNA reads as TGTGCCAGCAGTCACGGGACAGGTCGAAAAGCCCAGCCCCAGCATTTT.

This clonotype was seen at least ten times. V gene TRBV3-1 combines with J gene TRBJ2-4; TRBD1 aligns across 10 bases. The CDR3 sequence is 12 residues long. Germline CDR1 LGHDT, CDR2 YNNKEL (reference sequence). The J segment lost 13 bases and the V segment lost 6 bases, leaving 6 bases of the junction unmatched. The CDR3 reads CASRPDRGPQYF. In DNA, the CDR3 is TGTGCCAGCAGACCTGACAGGGGGCCCCAGTACTTC.

Many counts were recorded for this clonotype. The V gene is TRBV6-1, the J gene TRBJ1-2; D might be TRBD1 (5 bases). Trimming stripped 5 bases from V and 4 bases from J, with 11 bases between. The germline gives CDR1 MNHNS, CDR2 SASEGT. The CDR3 extends over 13 amino acids. CDR3 nucleotides: TGTGCCAGCAGTCCTAGAGGGACCTATGGCTACACCTTC. It encodes CASSPRGTYGYTF.

The chain joins TRBV20-1 to TRBJ2-1; no firm D call. The CDR3 is made up of 15 amino acids. CDR1 and CDR2 from the germline V gene are DFQATT and SNEGSKA (reference sequence). The germline V and J ends were trimmed by 3 bases and 4 bases, with 16 bases remaining between them. The CDR3 DNA reads as TGCAGTGCTAGCGCGAGCCCCTCCCCTTACAATGAGCAGTTCTTC. Amino acids: CSASASPSPYNEQFF.

Ten or more counts support this clonotype. J is TRBJ2-6 and V is TRBV12-3 or TRBV12-4; D is possibly TRBD2 (5 bases). Trimming took 6 bases from V and 0 from J, leaving 9 bases between them. The CDR3 runs to 15 residues. The CDR3 sequence is CASSPGSSGANVLTF. The CDR3 DNA reads TGTGCCAGCAGCCCGGGGAGCTCTGGGGCCAACGTCCTGACTTTC.

Turning to this clonotype: Possible read error: a much larger clone is one base away. A read error is likely, as this CDR3 ends without the conserved phenylalanine or tryptophan. CDR3 bases: TGTGCCAGTAGTATACTCAGGACACATAGCAATCAGCCCCAGCATTCT. This gives the protein CASSILRTHSNQPQHS. This sequence joins TRBV19 and TRBJ1-5; D perhaps matches TRBD1 (5 bases). V lost 2 bases, J lost 0 bases, and 11 bases lay in between. The CDR3 is 16 residues long. Looked up from germline, CDR1 is LNHDA and CDR2 is SQIVND (reference sequence).

This rearrangement joins TRBV7-9 to TRBJ1-5; D possibly corresponds to TRBD1 (5 bases). V was trimmed by 5 bases and J by 1 base, leaving 9 bases between them. CDR1 and CDR2 (germline): SEHNR, FQNEAQ (reference sequence). CDR3 length: 14 amino acids. Here the CDR3 DNA reads TGTGCCAGCAGCGGGGGGTCAAGCAATCAGCCCCAGCATTTT. This codes for CASSGGSSNQPQHF. The full variable domain, its missing parts supplied by reference TRBV7-9 and TRBJ1-5, is DTGVSQNPRHKITKRGQNVTFRCDPISEHNRLYWYRQTLGQGPEFLTYFQNEAQLEKSRLLSDRFSAERPKGSFSTLEIQRTEQGDSAMYLCASSGGSSNQPQHFGDGTRLSIL.

This clonotype occurred many times. The CDR3 sequence is CASSVRGRTGELFF. In DNA, the CDR3 is TGTGCCAGCAGTGTAAGGGGGCGCACCGGGGAGCTGTTTTTT. V is TRBV2 and J is TRBJ2-2, with TRBD1 matching 7 bases. CDR1 SNHLY and CDR2 FYNNEI come from the germline V gene. The CDR3 consists of 14 residues. V lost 4 bases to trimming and J lost 4 bases; unmatched junction nucleotides: 3.

This chain links TRBV6-2 or TRBV6-3 with TRBJ1-1, with 7 bases matching TRBD1. The ends lost 6 bases at V and 0 bases at J; junction bases unmatched: 7. This CDR3 contains 15 residues. Germline V lookup: CDR1 MNHEY, CDR2 SVGEGT. CDR3 in DNA: TGTGCCAGCAGGACAGGGTGGGGCTTGAACACTGAAGCTTTCTTT. This gives the protein CASRTGWGLNTEAFF.

This clonotype was found a few times. The gene calls are TRBV3-1 and TRBJ1-2, with D unresolved. V was cut by 5 bases and J by 4 bases, with 5 bases left in between. Germline CDR1 reads LGHDT; CDR2 reads YNNKEL (reference sequence). CDR3 length: 11 amino acids. CDR3 residues: CASSDFYGYTF. CDR3 coding DNA: TGTGCCAGCAGCGATTTCTATGGCTACACCTTC.

V and J are TRBV27 and TRBJ1-3; the D gene is possibly TRBD1 (6 bases). Germline-derived CDR1 and CDR2 are MNHEY and SMNVEV (reference sequence). The V and J ends lost 8 bases and 0 bases respectively, with 11 bases between them. The CDR3 length is 14 residues. The CDR3: CASLKGVSGNTIYF. Written as DNA, the CDR3 is TGTGCCAGCCTGAAGGGGGTCTCTGGAAACACCATATATTTT.

This clonotype was detected ten times or more. The J gene is TRBJ1-5, the V gene TRBV6-2 or TRBV6-3; the D gene is possibly TRBD1 (6 bases). The CDR3 is made up of 15 amino acids. CDR1 and CDR2 from the germline V gene are MNHEY and SVGEGT. Trimming removed 6 bases from V and 7 bases from J, with 19 bases in between. In DNA, the CDR3 is TGTGCCAGCAGCATTACTCAGGGGACTGGGCAGCCCCAGCATTTT. Translated, it gives CASSITQGTGQPQHF.

This clonotype has at least ten counts. J is TRBJ2-1 and V is TRBV5-1; D gene unclear. V shed 3 bases and J shed 0 bases, with 7 bases lying between them. This CDR3 spans 14 amino acids. Germline V lookup: CDR1 SGHRS, CDR2 YFSETQ. The CDR3 bases are TGCGCCAGCAGCTACCGAACCTCCTACAATGAGCAGTTCTTC. It is translated as CASSYRTSYNEQFF.

This clonotype was counted ten times or more. The chain links TRBV27 to TRBJ2-3; D tentatively fits TRBD1 or TRBD2 (5 bases each). The CDR3 is 15 residues long. Trimming stripped 3 bases from V and 2 bases from J, with 12 bases between. Germline V gene sequence: CDR1 MNHEY, CDR2 SMNVEV (reference sequence). This CDR3 reads CASSLGDEDTDTQYF. The DNA for the CDR3 is TGTGCCAGCAGTTTGGGGGATGAAGACACAGATACGCAGTATTTT.

This clonotype was observed many times. The rearrangement uses TRBV9 and TRBJ2-7, with TRBD1 matching 11 bases. This CDR3 spans 14 amino acids. V lost 4 bases to trimming and J lost 6 bases; unmatched junction nucleotides: 6. CDR1 is SGDLS, CDR2 YYNGEE, per germline. The CDR3 sequence: CASSPGQGAGEQYF. In DNA form, the CDR3 reads TGTGCCAGCAGCCCAGGACAGGGGGCGGGCGAGCAGTACTTC.

This clonotype turned up a few times. This chain connects TRBV19 to TRBJ2-1; 8 bases fit TRBD2. The J segment lost 3 bases and the V segment lost 7 bases, leaving 5 bases of the junction unmatched. This CDR3 has 14 amino acids. Germline V gives CDR1 LNHDA, CDR2 SQIVND (reference sequence). The DNA for the CDR3 is TGTGCCAGTAAGATCACTAGCGGCTACAATGAGCAGTTCTTC. Protein: CASKITSGYNEQFF.

This clonotype was seen many times. The genes are TRBV7-8 and TRBJ1-1, with D maybe TRBD1 (5 bases). The CDR3 totals 13 residues. The germline V gene has CDR1 SGHVS and CDR2 FQNEAQ. Trimming shortened V by 5 bases and J by 5 bases, and 12 bases separated the two germline ends. CDR3 residues: CASSTGRGTEAFF. CDR3 bases: TGTGCCAGCAGCACCGGTCGGGGGACTGAAGCTTTCTTT.

Concerning this clonotype: It may be a read error: a sequence one base away is much more abundant. The rearrangement uses TRBV30 and TRBJ2-7; the D is unclear. This CDR3 region has 13 residues. Germline V gene sequence: CDR1 GTSNPN, CDR2 SVGIG (reference sequence). V gave up 4 bases and J gave up 7 bases, with 17 bases separating them. DNA for the CDR3: TGTGCCTGGACCCCTAACATAGGCAGTGAGCAGTACTTC. The encoded protein is CAWTPNIGSEQYF.

Many counts were recorded for this clonotype. The gene calls are TRBV11-2 and TRBJ1-1; no firm D call. The V end was cut by 5 bases, the J end by 4 bases, with 14 bases between. CDR3 length equals 14 residues. The germline V gene has CDR1 SGHAT and CDR2 FQNNGV. This CDR3 reads CASSPEGPSTEAFF. In DNA form, the CDR3 reads TGTGCCAGCAGCCCAGAGGGCCCTAGCACTGAAGCTTTCTTT. Complete variable domain (other parts from reference TRBV11-2 and TRBJ1-1): EAGVAQSPRYKIIEKRQSVAFWCNPISGHATLYWYQQILGQGPKLLIQFQNNGVVDDSQLPKDRFSAERLKGVDSTLKIQPAKLEDSAVYLCASSPEGPSTEAFFGQGTRLTVV.

This clonotype was recorded at least ten times. The V gene is TRBV2, the J gene TRBJ2-3; D is unresolved. V was cut by 2 bases and J by 6 bases, with 15 bases left in between. The length of the CDR3 is 15 residues. Per the germline V gene, CDR1 is SNHLY and CDR2 is FYNNEI. DNA of the CDR3: TGTGCCAGCAGTGAATCGGGCTACCCCCCCGATACGCAGTATTTT. It is translated as CASSESGYPPDTQYF. Based on the CDR3 plus reference TRBV2 and TRBJ2-3, the full variable domain is EPEVTQTPSHQVTQMGQEVILRCVPISNHLYFYWYRQILGQKVEFLVSFYNNEISEKSEIFDDQFSVERPDGSNFTLKIRSTKLEDSAMYFCASSESGYPPDTQYFGPGTRLTVL.

At least ten counts were recorded for this clonotype. The rearrangement links TRBV28 to TRBJ2-7; the match to TRBD2 covers 8 bases. Germline CDR1 MDHEN, CDR2 SYDVKM. This CDR3 has 15 amino acids. V lost 5 bases to trimming and J lost 6 bases; unmatched junction nucleotides: 12. In nucleotides, the CDR3 is TGTGCCAGCAGTCCCCCCGGGACTAGGACTGTCGAGCAGTACTTC. Encoded protein: CASSPPGTRTVEQYF.

This clonotype was observed a few times. The genes are TRBV12-5 and TRBJ2-1; D is unclear. V was shortened by 2 bases and J by 6 bases, with 2 bases between the two germline ends. CDR1 and CDR2 (germline): LGHNT, FRNRAP. There are 11 residues in the CDR3. The DNA of the CDR3 is TGTGCTAGTGGTTTGCGCAATGAGCAGTTCTTC. It is translated as CASGLRNEQFF.

This clonotype has ten or more counts. CDR3 nucleotide sequence: TGTGCCAGCGTGAGGGGGTACAATGAGCAGTTCTTC. Translated: CASVRGYNEQFF. The chain recombines TRBV28 with TRBJ2-1; D might be TRBD1 (6 bases). V gave up 8 bases and J gave up 4 bases, with 9 bases separating them. The CDR3 totals 12 residues. Germline V CDR1 and CDR2: MDHEN, SYDVKM.

Only a few counts were recorded for this clonotype. V and J are TRBV5-1 and TRBJ1-2, with TRBD1 matching 7 bases. The CDR3 loop spans 15 amino acids. CDR1 and CDR2 (germline): SGHRS, YFSETQ. Unmatched junction bases numbered 8, after V lost 0 bases and J lost 6 bases. CDR3 residues: CASSLVIQGRNGYTF. The CDR3 DNA reads as TGCGCCAGCAGCTTGGTAATACAGGGGCGAAATGGCTACACCTTC.

This clonotype was recorded many times. The V and J genes are TRBV24-1 and TRBJ2-5; TRBD1 aligns across 7 bases. Trimming cost V 6 bases and J 1 base; bases outside gene matches: 4. Germline CDR1 reads KGHDR; CDR2 reads SFDVKD. The CDR3 totals 14 residues. The CDR3 spells CATSRQGPQETQYF. The CDR3 coding sequence is TGTGCCACCAGTAGACAGGGCCCCCAAGAGACCCAGTACTTC.

This clonotype appeared many times. The V gene is TRBV20-1, the J gene TRBJ2-7; 13 bases are a match to TRBD2. The germline gives CDR1 DFQATT, CDR2 SNEGSKA (reference sequence). V was pared by 3 bases and J by 2 bases, with 4 bases of the junction left unmatched. The length of the CDR3 is 15 residues. The CDR3 nucleotides read TGCAGTGCTAGGGCCACTAGCGGGAGGGCCTACGAGCAGTACTTC. It translates to CSARATSGRAYEQYF.

This clonotype has ten or more counts. This chain connects TRBV3-1 to TRBJ2-7; 9 bases line up with TRBD1. Germline loops: CDR1 LGHDT, CDR2 YNNKEL (reference sequence). V lost 4 bases and J lost 3; bases outside the gene matches: 1. The CDR3 is made up of 13 amino acids. CDR3 DNA sequence: TGTGCCAGCAGCCGGACAGGGGACTACGAGCAGTACTTC. Its translation: CASSRTGDYEQYF.

This clonotype was observed at least ten times. This chain connects TRBV3-1 to TRBJ2-3; TRBD2 aligns across 12 bases. In germline, CDR1 is LGHDT, CDR2 YNNKEL (reference sequence). V dropped 1 base and J dropped 13; count of bases not matched to a gene: 6. This CDR3 is 14 amino acids long. The CDR3, as DNA: TGTGCCAGCAGCCAAGGCAGACGGACTAGCGGGGAGTATTTT. This translates into CASSQGRRTSGEYF.

This clonotype has a count of ten or more. The genes are TRBV20-1 and TRBJ2-3; 7 positions agree with TRBD1. Germline V gene sequence: CDR1 DFQATT, CDR2 SNEGSKA (reference sequence). The CDR3 totals 13 residues. J was trimmed by 2 bases and V by 5 bases; bases with no gene match: 4. The CDR3 loop is CSAATGTTDTQYF. For the CDR3, the DNA is TGCAGTGCTGCGACAGGGACCACAGATACGCAGTATTTT.